This T cell receptor beta chain comes out of a study of shared clonotypes between healthy human individuals. Study-level results: Represented diversity, genetic and exposure-history alike, was limited by few donors.

The CDR3 is made up of 13 amino acids. Trimming pared 8 bases from V and 8 bases from J, leaving 15 bases between. Germline V CDR1 and CDR2: SNHLY, FYNNEI. Unsorted PBMCs provided DNA that was sequenced on ten immunoSEQ deep assay plates. Assay used: immunoSEQ multiplex PCR; TCRdb lists only in-frame clones, some missing. The table has about half a million clones, roughly 85% seen once. As regards this clone: The antigen remains unidentified.

V and J are TRBV2 and TRBJ1-4; D is uncertain. The origin of this receptor is a woman in her thirties or forties in good health. Some clones in this sample may be carry-over from other donors' samples. The sequenced material came from PBMCs. The CDR3 nucleotides are TGTGCCAGCGCTCCGGGTAGAAGGGAAAAACTGTTTTTT. This encodes CASAPGRREKLFF.